Here is one TCR beta chain with its context. CDR3 length: 14 residues. V lost 8 bases, J lost 3 bases, and 11 bases stayed unmatched. CDR1 and CDR2 (germline): SQVTM, ANQGSEA. The sample belongs to a study of blood T cell repertoires in COVID-19. Looking at the study overall: Specimens from acute and convalescent COVID-19 originated in the United States, Italy and Spain. The cDNA or gDNA used as material had been derived from T cells, B-cell-depleted T cells, or PBMCs.

Per the study methods: Nucleated cell counts were estimated from reference gene primer amplification. Clones were read by immunoSEQ multiplex PCR, and TCRdb kept only the in-frame ones, dropping some. The V and J calls and the clone size are those of that table, but D and trimming were determined from the DNA. The sample gives some 150,000 clones, around 84% of which show up once; 13% is in the top ten. The source is a man aged 55 to 70 with active or convalescent COVID-19. The sample consisted of peripheral blood. The gene calls are TRBV29-1 and TRBJ2-3; TRBD1 matches 7 bases. This chain's CDR3 is CSSHRDSFTDTQYF. CDR3 nucleotide sequence: TGCAGCTCCCACCGGGACAGCTTTACAGATACGCAGTATTTT.